The 22 T cell receptor beta chains presented below share a single source sample, sequenced in a study of read filtering for tumor transcriptome and immune sequencing. Molecular barcoded adaptors covering alpha/delta and beta/gamma chains were used on around 400 ng RNA. TCRdb reanalysed the reads using MiXCR and keeps one entry per CDR3 protein. The repertoire has roughly 90,000 distinct CDR3 sequences, under 25% of them found once; the top ten carry over 9.5%. The sequencing sample was made of a population of CD138-negative cells sorted from bone marrow. The receptors were sampled from a donor at least 40 years old with multiple myeloma.

With regard to this clonotype: A much larger clone lies a single base off, so this may be a read error. This chain connects TRBV20-1 to TRBJ2-5, with D perhaps assigned TRBD1 or TRBD2 (6 bases each). Germline V gene data show CDR1 as DFQATT and CDR2 as SNEGSKA (reference sequence). The CDR3 loop spans 13 amino acids. Written as DNA, the CDR3 is TGCGGTGCTCAAGGAGAGGGGGGAGAGACCCAGTACTTC. This encodes CGAQGEGGETQYF.

This clonotype was seen repeatedly, ten times or more. V usage is TRBV7-2 and J usage is TRBJ1-1; D is unresolved. This CDR3 has 14 amino acids. The germline V gene has CDR1 SGHTA and CDR2 FQGNSA. V lost 5 bases to trimming and J lost 5 bases, with 15 bases between them. In DNA, the CDR3 is TGTGCCAGCAGCCCGCGGAGAGCGAGGACTGAAGCTTTCTTT. Encoded protein: CASSPRRARTEAFF.

About this clonotype itself: A read error may account for a junction end that differs from germline. V gene TRBV20-1 combines with J gene TRBJ1-1; a weak D match, TRBD1 (5 bases). Germline lookup yields CDR1 DFQATT and CDR2 SNEGSKA (reference sequence). The length of the CDR3 is 12 residues. The CDR3 DNA reads TGCAATGCTAGTCGAGGGGCCACTGAAGCTTCCTTT. Protein product: CNASRGATEASF.

This clonotype appeared many times. This chain links TRBV28 with TRBJ1-1; D is uncertain. From germline, CDR1 is MDHEN and CDR2 SYDVKM. The length of the CDR3 is 12 residues. Trimming pared 7 bases from V and 10 bases from J, leaving 16 bases between. The CDR3 DNA reads TGTGCCAGCATCGGCCCCGTGAGGTTAGCTTTCTTT. Translation gives CASIGPVRLAFF.

Concerning this clonotype: This probably arose from a read error, given a far larger clone one base away. The rearrangement joins TRBV7-2 to TRBJ1-5; a possible D gene is TRBD1 (6 bases). The CDR3 totals 15 residues. In germline, CDR1 is SGHTA, CDR2 FQGNSA. The CDR3 sequence is CASSARKDSRQPQRF. The DNA of the CDR3 is TGTGCCAGCAGCGCCCGGAAGGACAGCAGACAGCCCCAGCGTTTT.

This clonotype was detected many times. The V and J genes are TRBV6-6 and TRBJ2-7; D is ambiguous. In germline, CDR1 is MNHNY, CDR2 SVGAGI (reference sequence). V was pared by 2 bases and J by 7 bases, with 12 bases between. This CDR3 comprises 13 residues. CDR3 region: CASSYESAREQYF. In DNA, the CDR3 is TGTGCCAGCAGTTACGAGTCGGCACGGGAGCAGTACTTC.

This clonotype was detected only a few times. The rearrangement joins TRBV19 to TRBJ2-2; TRBD1 matches 7 bases. J gave up 0 bases and V 10 bases, and 11 bases lay outside the gene matches. The CDR3 is made up of 16 amino acids. The germline gives CDR1 LNHDA, CDR2 SQIVND (reference sequence). The CDR3 reads CATHLKGAPNTGELFF. In DNA, the CDR3 is TGTGCCACCCATTTGAAGGGGGCCCCGAACACCGGGGAGCTGTTTTTT.

Of note for this clonotype: A much larger clone sits a single nucleotide away, making a read error possible. The chain employs TRBV6-1 and TRBJ1-1, with D uncertain. Per germline, CDR1 MNHNS and CDR2 SASEGT. This CDR3 is built from 15 residues. The chain's CDR3 is CVSSSQRTANTEAFF. CDR3 nucleotide sequence: TGTGTCAGCAGTTCCCAACGGACCGCGAACACTGAAGCTTTCTTT.

The J gene is TRBJ2-2, the V gene TRBV7-9; possibly TRBD1 for D (6 bases). This CDR3 has 15 residues. V lost 6 bases, J lost 4 bases, and 15 bases lay in between. Germline V lookup: CDR1 SEHNR, CDR2 FQNEAQ (reference sequence). The CDR3 nucleotides are TGTGCCAGCAGAGCCACGGACAGACTCACCGGGGAGCTGTTTTTT. This encodes CASRATDRLTGELFF.

This clonotype is judged medium-sized. The chain recombines TRBV4-2 with TRBJ2-1, with 11 bases aligning to TRBD2. Trimming cost V 5 bases and J 9 bases; bases outside gene matches: 3. The CDR3 is 13 amino acids. CDR1 and CDR2 from the germline V gene are LGHNA and YNFKEQ. The CDR3 DNA follows: TGTGCCAGCAGCGAGACTAGCGGGGTTGAGCAGTTCTTC. Translating gives CASSETSGVEQFF.

The chain carries TRBV20-1 and TRBJ2-5, with 9 bases identical to TRBD1. CDR3 size: 13 residues. Germline CDR1 is DFQATT and CDR2 is SNEGSKA (reference sequence). J lost 5 bases, V lost 3 bases, and 4 bases had no gene match. The CDR3 loop is CSARTGGRETQYF. CDR3 bases: TGCAGTGCTAGGACAGGGGGGAGGGAGACCCAGTACTTC.

This clonotype showed up many times. The J gene is TRBJ2-5, the V gene TRBV28; no definite D call. CDR3 length equals 15 residues. V dropped 2 bases and J dropped 5 bases, with 15 bases sitting between them. Germline values: CDR1 MDHEN, CDR2 SYDVKM. The CDR3 DNA sequence: TGTGCCAGCAGTTTAAGGCAATCCAGCGTGGAGACCCAGTACTTC. This gives the protein CASSLRQSSVETQYF.

The V call is TRBV11-2, the J call TRBJ1-5; D perhaps matches TRBD1 (5 bases). CDR1 is SGHAT and CDR2 is FQNNGV in the germline V gene. V dropped 2 bases and J dropped 0 bases, with 14 bases sitting between them. The CDR3 covers 17 residues. CDR3 DNA: TGTGCCAGCAGCTTAATCCAGGGATCTTATAGCAATCAGCCCCAGCATTTT. Protein sequence: CASSLIQGSYSNQPQHF.

This clonotype was seen repeatedly, ten times or more. This chain connects TRBV12-3 or TRBV12-4 to TRBJ1-1, with TRBD1 as a possible D gene (6 bases). This CDR3 spans 16 amino acids. V was cut by 6 bases and J by 0 bases, with 17 bases left in between. This chain's CDR3 is CASSPSGGAMNTEAFF. The DNA of the CDR3 is TGTGCCAGCAGCCCCTCCGGGGGGGCAATGAACACTGAAGCTTTCTTT.

This clonotype has a count of ten or more. The V call is TRBV19, the J call TRBJ2-7; 8 positions match TRBD1. With V trimmed by 4 bases and J by 0 bases, 5 bases remained unmatched. Germline assignment: CDR1 LNHDA and CDR2 SQIVND (reference sequence). The CDR3 loop spans 15 amino acids. The CDR3 bases are TGTGCCAGTAGTACAAGGACAGGGAACTCCTACGAGCAGTACTTC. Its protein is CASSTRTGNSYEQYF.

This clonotype was seen only once. Given a much more abundant clone one base away, this may be a read error. V and J are TRBV5-1 and TRBJ2-5, with 11 positions matching TRBD2. The germline gives CDR1 SGHRS, CDR2 YFSETQ. The V gene end was trimmed by 4 bases and the J gene end by 5 bases; junction bases not matched to a gene: 7. The CDR3 is 15 amino acids. The CDR3 DNA sequence: TGCGCCAGCAGCCCCTCGACTAGCGGGGCTGAGACCCAGTACTTC. Amino acid sequence: CASSPSTSGAETQYF.

This clonotype occurred many times. The rearrangement joins TRBV29-1 to TRBJ1-1; D ambiguous. Germline V gives CDR1 SQVTM, CDR2 ANQGSEA. CDR3 length equals 12 residues. Trimming pared 5 bases from V and 0 bases from J, leaving 7 bases between. The CDR3 sequence is CSVKDVNTEAFF. Written as DNA, the CDR3 is TGCAGCGTTAAGGACGTGAACACTGAAGCTTTCTTT.

In this sample, this clonotype turned up many times. The rearrangement links TRBV29-1 to TRBJ2-1, with TRBD1 as a possible D gene (6 bases). CDR3 length equals 13 residues. The germline CDR1 and CDR2 sequences are SQVTM and ANQGSEA. The V end lost 1 base, the J end lost 8 bases, and 12 bases lay between the germline ends. DNA for the CDR3: TGCAGCGTTGAAGTAGCGACAGGCGATGAGCAGTTCTTC. It yields the protein CSVEVATGDEQFF.

In the case of this clonotype: A much larger clone lies one base from this, so it may be a read error. J is TRBJ2-7 and V is TRBV10-3; 10 bases match TRBD1. The CDR3 has 16 residues. Germline values: CDR1 ENHRY, CDR2 SYGVKD. As DNA, the CDR3 is TGTGCCATCAGTGAGACCCCGGACAGGGGGATAGGGGAGCGGTACTTC. This encodes CAISETPDRGIGERYF.

The chain joins TRBV29-1 to TRBJ1-3, with TRBD1 matching 7 bases. This CDR3 region has 13 residues. Germline CDR1 and CDR2: SQVTM and ANQGSEA. J gave up 0 bases and V 4 bases, and 0 bases lay outside the gene matches. CDR3 in DNA: TGCAGCGTTGCAGGGGGCTCTGGAAACACCATATATTTT. It translates to CSVAGGSGNTIYF. The entire variable domain, with the rest obtained from reference TRBV29-1 and TRBJ1-3, is as follows: SAVISQKPSRDICQRGTSLTIQCQVDSQVTMMFWYRQQPGQSLTLIATANQGSEATYESGFVIDKFPISRPNLTFSTLTVSNMSPEDSSIYLCSVAGGSGNTIYFGEGSWLTVV.

This clonotype was seen ten or more times. The genes are TRBV5-1 and TRBJ2-7; TRBD1 is a possible D gene (6 bases). The V end was cut by 4 bases, the J end by 4 bases, with 15 bases between. This CDR3 region has 14 residues. Looked up from germline, CDR1 is SGHRS and CDR2 is YFSETQ. CDR3 region: CASSPKQGPYEQYF. The CDR3 nucleotides read TGCGCCAGCAGCCCCAAGCAGGGGCCGTACGAGCAGTACTTC.

Comments on this clonotype: Mismatch with germline at one junction end may stem from a read error. The chain links TRBV23-1 to TRBJ2-5, with D tentatively TRBD2 (5 bases). TRBV23-1 is classed as an ORF, of uncertain function. The CDR3 is 16 residues long. The chain's CDR3 is CASSQSGGPDQGTQYF. The CDR3 DNA reads TGCGCCAGCAGTCAATCTGGCGGGCCCGATCAAGGGACCCAGTACTTC.